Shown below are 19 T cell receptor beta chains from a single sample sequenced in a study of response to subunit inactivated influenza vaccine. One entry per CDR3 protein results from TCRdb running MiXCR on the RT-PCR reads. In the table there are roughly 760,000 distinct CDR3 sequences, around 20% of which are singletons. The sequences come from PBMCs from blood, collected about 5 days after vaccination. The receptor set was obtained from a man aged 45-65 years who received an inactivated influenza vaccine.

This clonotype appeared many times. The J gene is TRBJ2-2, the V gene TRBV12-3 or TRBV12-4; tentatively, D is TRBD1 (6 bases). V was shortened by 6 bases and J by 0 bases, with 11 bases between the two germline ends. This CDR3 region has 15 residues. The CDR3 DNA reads TGTGCCAGCAGGGACGACAGGACGAACACCGGGGAGCTGTTTTTT. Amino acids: CASRDDRTNTGELFF.

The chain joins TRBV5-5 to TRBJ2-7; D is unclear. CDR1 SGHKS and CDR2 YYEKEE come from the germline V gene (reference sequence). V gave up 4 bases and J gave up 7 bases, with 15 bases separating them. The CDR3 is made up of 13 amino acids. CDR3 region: CASSLSPVGEQYF. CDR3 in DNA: TGTGCCAGCAGCCTTTCACCAGTGGGTGAGCAGTACTTC.

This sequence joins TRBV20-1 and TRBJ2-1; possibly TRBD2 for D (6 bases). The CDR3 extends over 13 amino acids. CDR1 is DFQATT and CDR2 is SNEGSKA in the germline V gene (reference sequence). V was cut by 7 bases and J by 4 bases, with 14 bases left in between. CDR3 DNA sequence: TGCAGTGTTACCGGGACTCGATACAATGAGCAGTTCTTC. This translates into CSVTGTRYNEQFF.

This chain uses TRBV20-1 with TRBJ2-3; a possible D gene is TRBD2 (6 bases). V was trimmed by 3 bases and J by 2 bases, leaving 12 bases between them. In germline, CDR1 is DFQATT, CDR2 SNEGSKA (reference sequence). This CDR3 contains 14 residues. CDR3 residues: CSASRAGFTDTQYF. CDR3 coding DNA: TGCAGTGCTAGCCGGGCGGGGTTCACAGATACGCAGTATTTT.

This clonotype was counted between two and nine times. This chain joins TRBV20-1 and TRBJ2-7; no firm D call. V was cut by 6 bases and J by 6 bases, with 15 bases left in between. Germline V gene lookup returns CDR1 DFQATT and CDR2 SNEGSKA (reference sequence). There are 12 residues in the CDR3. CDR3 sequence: CSAPVWDGEQYF. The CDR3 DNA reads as TGCAGTGCGCCTGTTTGGGATGGCGAGCAGTACTTC.

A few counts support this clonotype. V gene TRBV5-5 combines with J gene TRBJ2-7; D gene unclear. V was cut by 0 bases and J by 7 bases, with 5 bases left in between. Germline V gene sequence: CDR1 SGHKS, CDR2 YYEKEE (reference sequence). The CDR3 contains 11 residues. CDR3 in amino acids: CASSLASEQYF. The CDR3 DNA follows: TGTGCCAGCAGCTTGGCCTCAGAGCAGTACTTC.

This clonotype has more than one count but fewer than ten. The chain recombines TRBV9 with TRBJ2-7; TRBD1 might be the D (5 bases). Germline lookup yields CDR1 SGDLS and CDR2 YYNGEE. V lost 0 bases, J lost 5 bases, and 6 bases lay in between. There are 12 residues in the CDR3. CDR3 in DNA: TGTGCCAGCAGCGTAGGGGGCGACGAGCAGTACTTC. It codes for CASSVGGDEQYF.

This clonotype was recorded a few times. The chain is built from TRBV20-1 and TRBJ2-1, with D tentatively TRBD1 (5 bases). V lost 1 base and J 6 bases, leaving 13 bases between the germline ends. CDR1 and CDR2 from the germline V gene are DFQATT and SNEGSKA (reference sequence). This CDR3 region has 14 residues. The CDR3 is CSARVEAGSNEQFF. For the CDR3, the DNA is TGCAGTGCTAGAGTGGAAGCAGGGTCCAATGAGCAGTTCTTC.

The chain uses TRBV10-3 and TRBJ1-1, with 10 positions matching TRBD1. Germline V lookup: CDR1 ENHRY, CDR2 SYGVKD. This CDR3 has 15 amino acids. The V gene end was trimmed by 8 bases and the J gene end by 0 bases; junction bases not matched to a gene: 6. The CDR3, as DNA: TGTGCCATCCGGACAGGGGGGAATATGAACACTGAAGCTTTCTTT. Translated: CAIRTGGNMNTEAFF.

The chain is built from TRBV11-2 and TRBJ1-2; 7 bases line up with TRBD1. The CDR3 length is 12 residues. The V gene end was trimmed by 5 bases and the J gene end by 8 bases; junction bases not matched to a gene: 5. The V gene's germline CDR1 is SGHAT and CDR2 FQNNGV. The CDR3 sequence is CASSQTGDGYTF. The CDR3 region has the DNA TGTGCCAGCAGCCAAACAGGGGACGGCTACACCTTC.

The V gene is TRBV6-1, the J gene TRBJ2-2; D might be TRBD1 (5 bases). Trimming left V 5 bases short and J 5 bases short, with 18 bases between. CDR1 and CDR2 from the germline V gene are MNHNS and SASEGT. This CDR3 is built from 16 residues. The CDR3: CASSLRAQKGTGELFF. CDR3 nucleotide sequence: TGTGCCAGCAGTCTCAGGGCTCAAAAGGGGACCGGGGAGCTGTTTTTT.

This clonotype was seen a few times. CDR3 residues: CASSPRTVVRTYEQYF. CDR3 DNA sequence: TGTGCCAGCAGCCCGCGGACGGTTGTGAGGACCTACGAGCAGTACTTC. The V gene is TRBV11-2, the J gene TRBJ2-7; D gene unclear. Trimming stripped 5 bases from V and 2 bases from J, with 19 bases between. CDR3 length: 16 residues. Germline CDR1 and CDR2: SGHAT and FQNNGV. Full variable domain (rest looked up from reference TRBV11-2 and TRBJ2-7): EAGVAQSPRYKIIEKRQSVAFWCNPISGHATLYWYQQILGQGPKLLIQFQNNGVVDDSQLPKDRFSAERLKGVDSTLKIQPAKLEDSAVYLCASSPRTVVRTYEQYFGPGTRLTVT.

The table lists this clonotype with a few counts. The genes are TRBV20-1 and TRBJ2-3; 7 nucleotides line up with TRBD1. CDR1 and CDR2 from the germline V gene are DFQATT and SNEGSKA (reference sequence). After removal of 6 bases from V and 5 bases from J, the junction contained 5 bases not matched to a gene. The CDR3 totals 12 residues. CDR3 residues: CSATGQRDTQYF. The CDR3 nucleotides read TGCAGTGCCACGGGACAGAGAGATACGCAGTATTTT.

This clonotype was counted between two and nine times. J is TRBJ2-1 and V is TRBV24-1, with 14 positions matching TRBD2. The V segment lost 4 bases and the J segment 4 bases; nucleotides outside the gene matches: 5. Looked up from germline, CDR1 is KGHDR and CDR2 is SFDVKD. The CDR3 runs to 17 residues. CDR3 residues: CATSERTSGGTYNEQFF. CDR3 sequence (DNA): TGTGCCACCAGTGAACGGACTAGCGGGGGGACATACAATGAGCAGTTCTTC.

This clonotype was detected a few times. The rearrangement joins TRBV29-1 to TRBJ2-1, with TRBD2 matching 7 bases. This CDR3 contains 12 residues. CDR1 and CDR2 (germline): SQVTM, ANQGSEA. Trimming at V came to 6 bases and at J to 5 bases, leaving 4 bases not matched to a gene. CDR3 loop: CSVRAGHNEQFF. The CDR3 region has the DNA TGCAGCGTCCGAGCGGGGCACAATGAGCAGTTCTTC.

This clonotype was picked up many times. CDR3 sequence: CASSLGQVDEQYF. The CDR3, as DNA: TGTGCCAGCAGCTTGGGACAGGTAGACGAGCAGTACTTC. The rearrangement joins TRBV12-3 or TRBV12-4 to TRBJ2-7, with 8 bases aligning to TRBD1. With 6 bases clipped from V and 5 bases from J, the junction kept 6 bases outside the gene matches. The CDR3 has 13 amino acids.

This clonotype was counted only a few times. CDR3 in amino acids: CASSHILNNEQFF. The DNA of the CDR3 is TGCGCCAGCAGCCACATACTAAACAATGAGCAGTTCTTC. This chain uses TRBV4-3 with TRBJ2-1; D remains unclear. The CDR3 consists of 13 residues. Per germline, CDR1 LGHNA and CDR2 YSLEER. The V end was cut by 3 bases, the J end by 5 bases, with 8 bases between.

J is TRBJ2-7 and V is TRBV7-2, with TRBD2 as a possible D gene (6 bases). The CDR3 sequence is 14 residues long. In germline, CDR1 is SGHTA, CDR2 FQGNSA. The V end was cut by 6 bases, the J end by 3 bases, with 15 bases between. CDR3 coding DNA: TGTGCCAGCAGGCCAGGGACTCGGGGCTACGAGCAGTACTTC. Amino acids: CASRPGTRGYEQYF. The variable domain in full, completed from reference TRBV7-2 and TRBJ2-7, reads GAGVSQSPSNKVTEKGKDVELRCDPISGHTALYWYRQSLGQGLEFLIYFQGNSAPDKSGLPSDRFSAERTGGSVSTLTIQRTQQEDSAVYLCASRPGTRGYEQYFGPGTRLTVT.

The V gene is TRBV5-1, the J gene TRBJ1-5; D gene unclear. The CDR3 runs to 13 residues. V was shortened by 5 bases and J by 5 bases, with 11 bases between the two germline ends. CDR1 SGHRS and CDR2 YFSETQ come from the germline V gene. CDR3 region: CASRKGPDQPQHF. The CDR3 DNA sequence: TGCGCCAGCAGAAAAGGGCCCGATCAGCCCCAGCATTTT.